The clone carrying this TCR beta chain was counted at least ten times. The germline V and J ends were trimmed by 2 bases and 4 bases, with 6 bases remaining between them. The CDR3 has 13 residues. From germline, CDR1 is MNHEY and CDR2 SVGAGI. Indicated time point: patch test 1, 2 weeks after DPC sensitization. As to treatment: therapeutic diphenylcyclopropenone sensitization with weekly scalp DPC. The data belong to a study of human T cells and chemical hapten exposure. TCRdb reanalysed the RACE reads using MiXCR and keeps one entry per CDR3 protein. The sample yields 370,000 or so distinct CDR3 sequences, more than 4.5% seen once.

Sequenced here: whole blood, sampled in connection with sensitization to the hapten diphenylcyclopropenone (DPC). The rearrangement links TRBV6-5 to TRBJ1-5; no clear D gene. The receptor was isolated from a woman in her 50s with alopecia areata. Some clones in this sample may be carry-over from other donors' samples. CDR3 residues: CASSYSLNQPQHF. The CDR3 DNA follows: TGTGCCAGCAGTTACAGTTTGAATCAGCCCCAGCATTTT.